This T cell receptor beta chain was recovered during a study of blood T cells in healthy people across ages. Overall study: About one barcoded beta molecule per two T cells was the capture yield of template switching.

General study results and limits: Estimated diversity, derived from one million T cells, was regarded as an underestimate. Roughly linear age-related decline in beta diversity appeared, significant by age about 37.

Germline V gene data show CDR1 as MNHEY and CDR2 as SMNVEV (reference sequence). V was pared by 2 bases and J by 0 bases, with 7 bases between. CDR3 size: 15 residues. About this clonotype itself: Its antigen is not identified.

A sample-barcoded 5' primer and a J-beta primer mix were used in a second PCR of roughly 7 to 11 cycles. MiXCR, applied by TCRdb to the 5' RACE reads, yields one record per CDR3 protein. The table has 1.5 million to 2 million distinct CDR3 sequences, 28% seen once; the top ten hold 7% to 9%. The sequence came from a woman in her thirties in good health. Sequences were obtained from blood. The chain is built from TRBV27 and TRBJ1-4; D remains ambiguous. The chain's CDR3 is CASSLNYATNEKLFF. In DNA, the CDR3 is TGTGCCAGCAGTTTAAATTACGCAACTAATGAAAAACTGTTTTTT.